A selection of T cell receptor beta chains follows, all from one sample in a study of radiotherapy plus CTLA-4 blockade in lung cancer. Some clones are missing from TCRdb's copy, which holds only in-frame ones; the method was immunoSEQ multiplex PCR. The table has roughly 66,000 clones, about 83% seen once. The source material was peripheral blood, sampled from a patient treated with radiotherapy plus ipilimumab. Receptors originate from a human donor with non-small cell lung cancer who had a partial response to radiotherapy plus ipilimumab. Each CDR3 is given with its conserved first and last residue. D genes are given only for firm matches. Where a row states a size, it is once, few, many or the class of an expanded clone; other rows omit it.

once TRBJ2-7 TRBD2 TRBV11-2 15 TGTGCCAGCAGCTTAGGCTTAGCGGGAGGCTACGAGCAGTACTTC CASSLGLAGGYEQYF
. TRBJ2-7 TRBD1 TRBV13 15 TGTGCCAGCAGTCCCTCCGGGACAGGGAAGTCCGAGCAGTACTTC CASSPSGTGKSEQYF
. TRBJ2-1 TRBD2 TRBV7-3 15 TGTGCCAGCAGCCCTAGCGGGAGTAATGTCATGTGGCAGTTCTTC CASSPSGSNVMWQFF
. TRBJ2-7 . TRBV5-6 12 TGTGCCAGCAGCTTGGCGCGATTCGAGCAGTACTTC CASSLARFEQYF
few TRBJ2-3 TRBD2 TRBV4-2 17 TGTGCCAGCAGCCAAGATCAGGCGGGAGCGGGGACAGATACGCAGTATTTT CASSQDQAGAGTDTQYF
few TRBJ2-7 TRBD2 TRBV25-1 15 TGTGCCAGCAGTGACCCAGCGGGAGTAGAGTACGAGCAGTACTTC CASSDPAGVEYEQYF
. TRBJ2-7 . TRBV7-2 14 TGTGCCAGCAGCCCATCTCTGGCGGATTACGAGCAGTACTTC CASSPSLADYEQYF
. TRBJ1-2 . TRBV18 14 TGTGCCAGCTCACCCCCGACGGAGGATAATGGCTACACCTTC CASSPPTEDNGYTF
. TRBJ2-7 TRBD1 TRBV27 15 TGTGCCAGCAGCTCCCTGACAGGGAGAAGCGACGAGCAGTACTTC CASSSLTGRSDEQYF
. TRBJ2-2 TRBD1 TRBV2 15 TGTGCCAGCAGTGACGAGACAGGGGACACCGGGGAGCTGTTTTTT CASSDETGDTGELFF
. TRBJ1-2 TRBD1 TRBV28 15 TGTGCCAGCAGACCCGGACAGGGGATGAGCTATGGCTACACCTTC CASRPGQGMSYGYTF
. TRBJ2-3 TRBD2 TRBV30 16 TGTGCCTGGAGTCCTGGACTAGCGGCGAGCACAGATACGCAGTATTTT CAWSPGLAASTDTQYF
. TRBJ2-7 . TRBV7-9 13 TGTGCCAGCAGCCCGGACAGCTCCTACGAGCAGTACTTC CASSPDSSYEQYF
. TRBJ2-1 . TRBV10-1 13 TGCGCCAGCAGTGAGGACGGGTACAATGAGCAGTTCTTC CASSEDGYNEQFF
. TRBJ2-5 TRBD2 TRBV30 15 TGTGCCTGGGGTTTGATAGCGGGAGGGCCGGGGACCCAGTACTTC CAWGLIAGGPGTQYF
. TRBJ2-7 TRBD2 TRBV7-8 14 TGTGCCAGCATCAATGTACTAGCGGGAAACGAGCAGTACTTC CASINVLAGNEQYF
. TRBJ1-5 . TRBV25-1 14 TGTGCCAGCAGTGAATCATCGCGATTGCAGCCCCAGCATTTT CASSESSRLQPQHF
. TRBJ2-1 TRBD2 TRBV14 14 TGTGCCAGCAGCCTAGCGGGAGGGCCGGGGGAGCAGTTCTTC CASSLAGGPGEQFF
. TRBJ1-5 TRBD1 TRBV30 15 TGTGCCTGGAGTGCTCGGGACAGGGTTGATCAGCCCCAGCATTTT CAWSARDRVDQPQHF
. TRBJ2-5 . TRBV5-1 13 TGCGCCAGCAGTCGGGGGTACCAAGAGACCCAGTACTTC CASSRGYQETQYF
. TRBJ2-7 TRBD2 TRBV14 15 TGTGCCAGCAGCCAAGAGGGGGGACTAGCAGTCGAGCAGTACTTC CASSQEGGLAVEQYF
. TRBJ1-2 TRBD1 TRBV27 17 TGTGCCAGCAGCCCTGCTAGGGACAGGGGGCGCTCCTTGGGCTACACCTTC CASSPARDRGRSLGYTF
once TRBJ2-7 . TRBV7-9 13 TGTGCCAGCAGCCCTGCTAGTCACTACGAGCAGTACTTC CASSPASHYEQYF
. TRBJ2-5 TRBD1 TRBV11-2 15 TGTGCCAGCAGCTTAGTGCAGGGGGCAGATGAGACCCAGTACTTC CASSLVQGADETQYF
. TRBJ1-1 . TRBV6-5 14 TGTGCCAGCAGTATCACTGATGGGAACACTGAAGCTTTCTTT CASSITDGNTEAFF
. TRBJ2-6 . TRBV27 17 TGTGCCAGCAGTTTTGTCGGACAGAGCTCTGGGGCCAACGTCCTGACTTTC CASSFVGQSSGANVLTF
. TRBJ2-1 TRBD2 TRBV6-1 14 TGTGCCAGCATTCCGACTAGCGAATACAATGAGCAGTTCTTC CASIPTSEYNEQFF
. TRBJ2-7 TRBD1 TRBV5-1 14 TGCGCCAGCAGCATACAGGGGGGAGCCTACGAGCAGTACTTC CASSIQGGAYEQYF
. TRBJ2-1 TRBD2 TRBV30 15 TGTGCCTGGAGAATGACTAGCGGGACCTACAATGAGCAGTTCTTC CAWRMTSGTYNEQFF